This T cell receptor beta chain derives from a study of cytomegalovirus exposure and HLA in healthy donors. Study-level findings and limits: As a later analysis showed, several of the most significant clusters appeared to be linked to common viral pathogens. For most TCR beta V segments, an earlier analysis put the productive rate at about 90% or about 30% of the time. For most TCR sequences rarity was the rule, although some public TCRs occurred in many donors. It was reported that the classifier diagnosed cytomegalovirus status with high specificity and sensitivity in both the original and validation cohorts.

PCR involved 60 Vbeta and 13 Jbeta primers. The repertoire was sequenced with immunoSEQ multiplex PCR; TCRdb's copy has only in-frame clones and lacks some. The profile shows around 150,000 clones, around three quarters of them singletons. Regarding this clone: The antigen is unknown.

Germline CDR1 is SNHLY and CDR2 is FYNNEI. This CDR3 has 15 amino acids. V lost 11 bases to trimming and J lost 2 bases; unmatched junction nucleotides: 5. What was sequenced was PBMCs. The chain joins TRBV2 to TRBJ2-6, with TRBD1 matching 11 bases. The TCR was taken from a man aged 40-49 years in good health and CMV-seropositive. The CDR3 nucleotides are TGTGCCGGCCAGGACAGGGGGCCTGGGGCCAACGTCCTGACTTTC. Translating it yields CAGQDRGPGANVLTF.